Each of the 8 T cell receptor beta chains below was sequenced from the same sample in a study of shared clonotypes between healthy human individuals. Repertoires were generated with immunoSEQ multiplex PCR, while TCRdb's copy carries only in-frame clones and drops some. The data hold millions of clones, with approximately 95% observed a single time. Sequenced material: naive CD4+ T cells sorted from blood. Regarding subset: CD45RA+ positively selected. Receptors originate from a man aged 18 to 29 in good health.

The gene calls are TRBV5-1 and TRBJ2-5; 10 nucleotides match TRBD2. The CDR3 extends over 15 amino acids. V lost 2 bases and J lost 2; bases outside the gene matches: 3. The germline CDR1 and CDR2 sequences are SGHRS and YFSETQ. The CDR3 here is CASSLRTSGQETQYF. DNA for the CDR3: TGCGCCAGCAGCTTAAGGACTAGCGGTCAAGAGACCCAGTACTTC.

The chain couples TRBV5-4 to TRBJ1-1; TRBD1 matches 9 bases. V lost 2 bases to trimming and J lost 6 bases; unmatched junction nucleotides: 5. Germline loops: CDR1 SGHNT, CDR2 YYREEE (reference sequence). The CDR3 runs 14 residues. The CDR3 region has the DNA TGTGCCAGCAGCTTCGGGACAGGGAGCCCTGAAGCTTTCTTT. Protein sequence: CASSFGTGSPEAFF. The full variable domain, completed using reference TRBV5-4 and TRBJ1-1, is ETGVTQSPTHLIKTRGQQVTLRCSSQSGHNTVSWYQQALGQGPQFIFQYYREEENGRGNFPPRFSGLQFPNYSSELNVNALELDDSALYLCASSFGTGSPEAFFGQGTRLTVV.

CDR3 nucleotides: TGTGCCAGTAGTGACCCCTCTTCAGGGACTGGAAACACCATATATTTT. It codes for CASSDPSSGTGNTIYF. V gene TRBV19 combines with J gene TRBJ1-3; D perhaps matches TRBD1 (5 bases). V lost 5 bases to trimming and J lost 2 bases, with 16 bases between them. This CDR3 contains 16 residues. In germline, CDR1 is LNHDA, CDR2 SQIVND (reference sequence).

This chain joins TRBV6-5 and TRBJ2-5; no clear D. The germline V gene encodes CDR1 MNHEY and CDR2 SVGAGI. V was trimmed by 5 bases and J by 1 base, leaving 8 bases between them. CDR3 length: 13 amino acids. Here the CDR3 reads CASSPAVQETQYF. For the CDR3, the DNA is TGTGCCAGCAGTCCCGCAGTCCAAGAGACCCAGTACTTC.

The chain joins TRBV5-1 to TRBJ1-6; 7 positions agree with TRBD1. The V gene end was trimmed by 0 bases and the J gene end by 7 bases; junction bases not matched to a gene: 7. The CDR3 contains 16 residues. CDR1 and CDR2 from the germline V gene are SGHRS and YFSETQ. The CDR3 sequence: CASSLAGVTGNSPLHF. CDR3 bases: TGCGCCAGCAGCTTGGCTGGTGTGACAGGGAATTCACCCCTCCACTTT.

The chain combines TRBV9 with TRBJ2-3, with D maybe TRBD2 (6 bases). V dropped 0 bases and J dropped 0 bases, with 11 bases sitting between them. This CDR3 has 16 residues. Germline V gene sequence: CDR1 SGDLS, CDR2 YYNGEE. The CDR3 DNA reads as TGTGCCAGCAGCGTAGGTGTAGGGACTAGCACAGATACGCAGTATTTT. As protein: CASSVGVGTSTDTQYF.

The chain carries TRBV19 and TRBJ2-3, with a weak D call TRBD2 (6 bases). The ends were cut back, 1 base at V and 1 base at J, with 15 bases in the middle. The germline V gene encodes CDR1 LNHDA and CDR2 SQIVND (reference sequence). The CDR3 sequence is 17 residues long. CDR3 DNA: TGTGCCAGTAGTATAGCCCCTGTGGGAGGTGGCACAGATACGCAGTATTTT. This gives the protein CASSIAPVGGGTDTQYF.

The V call is TRBV11-2, the J call TRBJ2-5; 7 bases are a match to TRBD2. Germline V CDR1 and CDR2: SGHAT, FQNNGV. The V segment lost 3 bases and the J segment 0 bases; nucleotides outside the gene matches: 7. The CDR3 runs to 16 residues. In nucleotides, the CDR3 is TGTGCCAGCAGCTTCAATTGGCTAGCGGACCAAGAGACCCAGTACTTC. Residues: CASSFNWLADQETQYF. The full variable domain, its missing parts supplied by reference TRBV11-2 and TRBJ2-5, is EAGVAQSPRYKIIEKRQSVAFWCNPISGHATLYWYQQILGQGPKLLIQFQNNGVVDDSQLPKDRFSAERLKGVDSTLKIQPAKLEDSAVYLCASSFNWLADQETQYFGPGTRLLVL.